The source of this T cell receptor beta chain is a study of vaccination and CD4 T cells after COVID-19. As for the study in general: The convalescents were made up of six males and four females, two of whom were Hispanic.

Remarks on this clonotype: The antigen remains unidentified.

Cultured CD4+ T-cell DNA underwent Oncomine TCR Beta short-read sequencing. TCRdb reprocessed the PCR reads with MiXCR, giving one entry per CDR3 protein. Among approximately 7,500 distinct CDR3 sequences listed, 33% were seen once. The CDR3 is 14 amino acids. Trimming took 5 bases from V and 4 from J; bases not matched to a gene: 7. Germline CDR1 reads SGHVS; CDR2 reads FNYEAQ. This sample's treatment: roughly nine-day PBMC culture with coronavirus spike peptide pools or control peptides (ViraFEST assay). Samples of CD4+ T cells were obtained from the unexposed donor before the COVID-19 pandemic (2011-2018).

The chain carries TRBV7-6 and TRBJ1-1; TRBD1 aligns across 7 bases. Sequenced sample: CD4+ T cells from blood, cultured in vitro. The TCR originated in a human donor in good health. The CDR3 loop is CASSIGGAGTEAFF. The CDR3 coding sequence is TGTGCCAGCAGCATAGGGGGCGCTGGCACTGAAGCTTTCTTT.